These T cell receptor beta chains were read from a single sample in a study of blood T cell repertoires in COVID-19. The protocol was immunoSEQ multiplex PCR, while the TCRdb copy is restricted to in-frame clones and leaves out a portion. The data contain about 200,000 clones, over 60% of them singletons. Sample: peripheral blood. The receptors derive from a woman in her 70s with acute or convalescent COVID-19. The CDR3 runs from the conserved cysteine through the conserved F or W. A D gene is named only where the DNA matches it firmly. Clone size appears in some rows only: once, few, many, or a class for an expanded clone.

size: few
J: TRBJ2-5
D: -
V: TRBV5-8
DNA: TGTGCCAGCAGCTCGCGGACAACGAAAGAGACCCAGTACTTC
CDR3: CASSSRTTKETQYF

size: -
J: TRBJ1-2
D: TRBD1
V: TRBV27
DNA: TGTGCCAGCAGTTCCGGCAGGGGGCGGGGTAACTATGGCTACACCTTC
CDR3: CASSSGRGRGNYGYTF

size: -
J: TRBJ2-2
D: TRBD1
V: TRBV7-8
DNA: TGTGCCAGCAGCCCGCAGACCCCGGACAGGGGGACCGGGGAGCTGTTTTTT
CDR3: CASSPQTPDRGTGELFF

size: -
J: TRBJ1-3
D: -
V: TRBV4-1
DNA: TGCGCCAGCAGCCAGGAAGACAGAGGTGGAAACACCATATATTTT
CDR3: CASSQEDRGGNTIYF

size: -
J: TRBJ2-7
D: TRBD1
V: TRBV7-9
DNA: TGTGCCAGCAGCTCCACATCCGGGACAGGGGCCCCCTACGAGCAGTACTTC
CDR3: CASSSTSGTGAPYEQYF

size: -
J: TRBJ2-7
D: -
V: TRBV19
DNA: TGTGCCAGTAGTATGTTGGAGTACGAGCAGTACTTC
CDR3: CASSMLEYEQYF

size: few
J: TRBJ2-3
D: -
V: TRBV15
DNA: TGTGCCACCAGCAGAGAGAGAGATACGCAGTATTTT
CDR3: CATSRERDTQYF

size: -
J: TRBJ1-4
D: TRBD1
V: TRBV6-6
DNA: TGTGCCAGCAGTTACTCCACCGGGACAGTGAGGGAAAAACTGTTTTTT
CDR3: CASSYSTGTVREKLFF

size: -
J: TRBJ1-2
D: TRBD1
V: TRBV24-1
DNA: TGTGCCACCAGTGATTCAGGGGGAAGGCGTCCCTCTTATGGCTACACCTTC
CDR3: CATSDSGGRRPSYGYTF

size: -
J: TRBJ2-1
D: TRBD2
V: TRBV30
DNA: TGTGCCTGGGCCCTAGCGGGAGAGTTCGATGAGCAGTTCTTC
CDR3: CAWALAGEFDEQFF

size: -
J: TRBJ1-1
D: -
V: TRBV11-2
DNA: TGTGCCAGCAGCCCCTTCGGACAACACACTGAAGCTTTCTTT
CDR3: CASSPFGQHTEAFF

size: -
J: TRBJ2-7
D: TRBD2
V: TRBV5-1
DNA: TGCGCCAGCAGCTTAAACCCACTAGCGGGCAACTCCTACGAGCAGTACTTC
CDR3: CASSLNPLAGNSYEQYF

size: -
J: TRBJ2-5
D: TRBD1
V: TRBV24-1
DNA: TGTGCCACCAGTGATCGGACAGGGATGGAGACCCAGTACTTC
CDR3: CATSDRTGMETQYF

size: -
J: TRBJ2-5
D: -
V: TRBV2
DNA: TGTGCCAGCAGTCCCCCCGGGACTCAAGAGACCCAGTACTTC
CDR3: CASSPPGTQETQYF

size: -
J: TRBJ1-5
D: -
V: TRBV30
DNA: TGTGCCTGGAGTGCGACCGACGGGCAGCCCCAGCATTTT
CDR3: CAWSATDGQPQHF

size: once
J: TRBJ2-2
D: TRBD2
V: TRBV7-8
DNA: TGTGCCAGCAGCTCAACCCCGAGGGCTAGCGGAACGAACACCGGGGAGCTGTTTTTT
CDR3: CASSSTPRASGTNTGELFF

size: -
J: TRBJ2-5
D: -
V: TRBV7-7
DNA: TGTGCCAGCAGCTACAGCGGGACAGGTGAAGAGACCCAGTACTTC
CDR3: CASSYSGTGEETQYF

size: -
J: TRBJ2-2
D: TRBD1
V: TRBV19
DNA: TGTGCCAGTGACAGGGGACCGAACACCGGGGAGCTGTTTTTT
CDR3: CASDRGPNTGELFF

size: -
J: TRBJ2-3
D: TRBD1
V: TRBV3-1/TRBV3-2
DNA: TGTGCCAGCAGCGTAACGGTAGGAAGACAGGGGGGCGCAGATACGCAGTATTTT
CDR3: CASSVTVGRQGGADTQYF

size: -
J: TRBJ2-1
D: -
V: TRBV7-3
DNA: TGTGCCAGCGGCCGACTAGACGGTGAGCAGTTCTTC
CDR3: CASGRLDGEQFF

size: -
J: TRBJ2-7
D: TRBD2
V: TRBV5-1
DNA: TGCGCCAGCAGCTTGGCCTCCCCTAGCGGGAGTCGGGACGAGCAGTACTTC
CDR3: CASSLASPSGSRDEQYF

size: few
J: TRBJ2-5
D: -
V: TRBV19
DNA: TGTGCCAGTAAAAGGGACCGAGGGGCGGGGGAGACCCAGTACTTC
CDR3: CASKRDRGAGETQYF

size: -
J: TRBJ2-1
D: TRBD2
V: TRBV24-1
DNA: TGTGCCACCAGTGAACCGTCAGCGGGAGAGGACAATGAGCAGTTCTTC
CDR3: CATSEPSAGEDNEQFF

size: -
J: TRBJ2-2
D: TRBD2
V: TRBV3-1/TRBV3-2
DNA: TGTGCCAGCAGCCGGAGGACTAGCGGAAACACCGGGGAGCTGTTTTTT
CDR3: CASSRRTSGNTGELFF

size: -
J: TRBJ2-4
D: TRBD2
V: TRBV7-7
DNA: TGTGCTAGCAACGCTAGCGGGAGGCAGCTAGCCAAAAACATTCAGTACTTC
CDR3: CASNASGRQLAKNIQYF

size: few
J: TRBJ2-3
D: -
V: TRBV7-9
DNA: TGTGCCAGCAGCCTAAGCACAGATACGCAGTATTTT
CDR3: CASSLSTDTQYF

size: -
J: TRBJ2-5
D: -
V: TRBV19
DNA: TGTGCCAGTAGTATTTCCGGGTTCCAGCAAGAGACCCAGTACTTC
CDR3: CASSISGFQQETQYF

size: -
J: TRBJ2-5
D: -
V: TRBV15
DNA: TGTGCCACCGGAGGCCCTAGGGGGAAGACCCAGTACTTC
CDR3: CATGGPRGKTQYF

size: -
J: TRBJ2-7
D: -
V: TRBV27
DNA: TGTGCCAGCAGTTTACTTCCCCCTCCCTACGAGCAGTACTTC
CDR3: CASSLLPPPYEQYF

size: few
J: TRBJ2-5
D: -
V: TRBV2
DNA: TGTGCCAAATTCCAAACTAGTCCGGAGACCCAGTACTTC
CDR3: CAKFQTSPETQYF

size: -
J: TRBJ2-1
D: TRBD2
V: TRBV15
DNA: TGTGCCACCAGCAGAGGCGCAACTAGCGGGAGATTCCATGAGCAGTTCTTC
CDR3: CATSRGATSGRFHEQFF

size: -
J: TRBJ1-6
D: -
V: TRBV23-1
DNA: TGCGCCAGCAGTCACGGACACGGAAATTCACCCCTCCACTTT
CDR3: CASSHGHGNSPLHF

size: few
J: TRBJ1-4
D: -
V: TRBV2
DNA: TGTGCCAGCAGCCCCACAGGGTTTCGGGAAAAACTGTTTTTT
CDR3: CASSPTGFREKLFF

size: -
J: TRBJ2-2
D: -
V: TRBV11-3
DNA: TGTGCCAGCAGCTTAGATTCTGGGGCACAGAGCAACACCGGGGAGCTGTTTTTT
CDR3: CASSLDSGAQSNTGELFF

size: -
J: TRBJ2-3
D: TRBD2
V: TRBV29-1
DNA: TGCAGCGTTGAATCGACTAGCGCAGATACGCAGTATTTT
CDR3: CSVESTSADTQYF

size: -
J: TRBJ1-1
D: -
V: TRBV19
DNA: TGTGCCAGTAAATCCCCGAGGGCGAAGAACACTGAAGCTTTCTTT
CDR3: CASKSPRAKNTEAFF

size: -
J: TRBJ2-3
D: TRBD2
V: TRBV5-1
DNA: TGCGCCAGCAGCTTCCTAGCGGGAGGGCCAGATACGCAGTATTTT
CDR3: CASSFLAGGPDTQYF

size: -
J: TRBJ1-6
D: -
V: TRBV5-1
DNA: TGCGCCAGCAGCTTCCCGGCCGGAGGAGATAGCTCCTATAATTCACCCCTCCACTTT
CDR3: CASSFPAGGDSSYNSPLHF

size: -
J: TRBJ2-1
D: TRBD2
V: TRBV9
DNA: TGTGCCAGCAGCGCCCTGACTAGCGGATACAATGAGCAGTTCTTC
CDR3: CASSALTSGYNEQFF

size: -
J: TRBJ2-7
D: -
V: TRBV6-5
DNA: TGTGCCGTATCCCGGACAGCTAATTCCTACGAGCAGTACTTC
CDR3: CAVSRTANSYEQYF

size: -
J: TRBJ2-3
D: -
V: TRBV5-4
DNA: TGTGCCAGCAGCAACGTGGGCGGAGGGGCAGATACGCAGTATTTT
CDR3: CASSNVGGGADTQYF

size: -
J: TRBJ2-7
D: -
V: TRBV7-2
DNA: TGTGCCAGCAGCTTAGGGGGGGGCTACTCCTACGAGCAGTACTTC
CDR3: CASSLGGGYSYEQYF

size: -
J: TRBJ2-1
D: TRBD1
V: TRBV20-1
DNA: TGCAGTGCTAGTGAGAGGACAGGGGCCCGCTCCTACAATGAGCAGTTCTTC
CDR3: CSASERTGARSYNEQFF

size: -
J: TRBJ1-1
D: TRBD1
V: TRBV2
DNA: TGTGCCAGCCTAAGACAGGGGGGAGGCACTGAAGCTTTCTTT
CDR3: CASLRQGGGTEAFF

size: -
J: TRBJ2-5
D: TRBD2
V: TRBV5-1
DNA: TGCGCCAGCAGGACCCCGGAGCGGGAGGAAGAGACCCAGTACTTC
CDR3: CASRTPEREEETQYF

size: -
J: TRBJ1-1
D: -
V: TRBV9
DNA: TGTGCCAGCAGCGTAGACCCAGGGCCAAACACTGAAGCTTTCTTT
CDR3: CASSVDPGPNTEAFF

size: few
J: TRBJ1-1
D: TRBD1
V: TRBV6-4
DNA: TGTGCCAGCAGTGACTCAGGGGGCCAGGGTGAAGCTTTCTTT
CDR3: CASSDSGGQGEAFF

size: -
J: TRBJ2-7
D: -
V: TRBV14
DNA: TGTGCCAGCAGCCCCCGCTTCGGACTTCGCTCCTACGAGCAGTACTTC
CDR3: CASSPRFGLRSYEQYF

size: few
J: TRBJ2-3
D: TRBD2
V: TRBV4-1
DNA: TGCGCCAGCAGCCAAGATCAGGCTAGCGGGAGGTGGGATACGCAGTATTTT
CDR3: CASSQDQASGRWDTQYF

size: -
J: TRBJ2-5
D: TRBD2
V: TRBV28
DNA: TGTGCCAGCAGCCTCGCCGGGACTAGCGGGAGAGGACAGACCCAGTACTTC
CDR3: CASSLAGTSGRGQTQYF

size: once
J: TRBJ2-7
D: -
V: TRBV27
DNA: TGTGCCAGCAGCCTTGGGGACACCTCCTACGAGCAGTACTTC
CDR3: CASSLGDTSYEQYF